This T cell receptor beta chain was recorded in a study of control samples from healthy donors and cancer patients. This clone was counted once. The repertoire was sequenced with immunoSEQ multiplex PCR; TCRdb's copy has only in-frame clones and lacks some. The repertoire holds around 120,000 clones, with 80% to 90% as singletons. The V gene's germline CDR1 is PRHDT and CDR2 FYEKMQ (reference sequence). There are 15 residues in the CDR3. With V trimmed by 5 bases and J by 8 bases, 9 bases remained unmatched. The material sequenced was PBMCs. This receptor was obtained from a woman between 50 and 59 years old with colorectal cancer. J is TRBJ2-1 and V is TRBV13, with TRBD1 matching 10 bases. The CDR3 sequence: CASSPTGTGAYEQFF. CDR3 nucleotides: TGTGCCAGCAGCCCAACCGGGACAGGGGCATATGAGCAGTTCTTC.